This T cell receptor (beta chain) was sequenced during a study of blood T cells in healthy people across ages. Primers used in a second PCR of roughly 6 to 11 cycles were a sample-barcoded 5' primer and a J-beta primer mix. TCRdb ran MiXCR on the 5' RACE reads and lists one entry per CDR3 protein. This repertoire shows hundreds of thousands of distinct CDR3 sequences, approximately 30% found once; its top ten account for 15% to 17%. This clonotype has at least ten counts. The TCR comes from a woman older than 75 in good health. Material: blood.

The CDR3 DNA reads TGTGCCAGCAGCCAAGATTACCGCCAGTCGAACACTGAAGCTTTCTTT. Translating gives CASSQDYRQSNTEAFF. V and J are TRBV4-2 and TRBJ1-1; D is unclear. The CDR3 is 16 residues long. The V gene lost 0 bases and the J gene lost 1 base, with 12 bases spanning the gap. Germline V lookup: CDR1 LGHNA, CDR2 YNFKEQ.